The rows below give T cell receptor beta chains drawn from one sample of a study of T cells in Graves' hyperthyroidism and ophthalmopathy. MiXCR, applied by TCRdb to the multiplex PCR reads, yields one record per CDR3 protein. The sample holds around 300,000 distinct CDR3 sequences, 22% seen once. Sample: blood. The receptors were sampled from a man aged 25 to 45 with Graves' ophthalmopathy. Both conserved end residues are part of each CDR3. A D gene is named only where the DNA matches it firmly. Not every row has a clone size; where given, it reads once, few, many or a size class.

V gene	clone size	D gene	CDR3 length	J gene	CDR3 DNA	CDR3 protein
TRBV9	-	-	13	TRBJ2-3	TGTGCCAGCAGCCCTCCCGGATCAGATACGCAGTATTTT	CASSPPGSDTQYF
TRBV11-3	many	-	15	TRBJ2-7	TGTGCCAGCAGCTTAGAGTCCGGCAGGGTCTACGAGCAGTACTTC	CASSLESGRVYEQYF
TRBV20-1	-	TRBD2	18	TRBJ2-1	TGCAGTGCTAGGCCTAGCGGGAGTCCCCATAAGTCCTACAATGAGCAGTTCTTC	CSARPSGSPHKSYNEQFF
TRBV24-1	-	TRBD2	16	TRBJ2-5	TGTGCCACCAGTGATGGGACTAGCGGGGAACAAGAGACCCAGTACTTC	CATSDGTSGEQETQYF
TRBV5-1	few	-	16	TRBJ1-1	TGCGCCAGCAGCCTTGGCCCCGGGACACAAAACACTGAAGCTTTCTTT	CASSLGPGTQNTEAFF
TRBV20-1	few	TRBD2	15	TRBJ2-7	TGCAGTGCTATCGAGCGGGAGAGGGTTCGCTACGAGCAGTACTTC	CSAIERERVRYEQYF
TRBV7-2	many	-	16	TRBJ2-5	TGTGCCAGCAGCTTAGAGCAGGGGGGGTACCAAGAGACCCAGTACTTC	CASSLEQGGYQETQYF
TRBV27	many	-	12	TRBJ2-7	TGTGCCAGCAGTAAACAGGGTTTCGAGCAGTACTTC	CASSKQGFEQYF
TRBV13	many	-	14	TRBJ1-2	TGTGCCAGCAGCCGCCGGGGGGCTGACTATGGCTACACCTTC	CASSRRGADYGYTF
TRBV7-3	many	-	13	TRBJ2-7	TGTGCCAGCAGCTTAAGCCCCTTCTACGAGCAGTACTTC	CASSLSPFYEQYF
TRBV20-1	many	TRBD2	17	TRBJ2-1	TGCAGTGCTAAAAGGACTAGCGGTTTCCTCTCCTACAATGAGCAGTTCTTC	CSAKRTSGFLSYNEQFF
TRBV12-3/TRBV12-4	-	TRBD1	13	TRBJ2-7	TGTGCCAGCAGTGAGGCAGGGGGCCACGAGCAGTACTTC	CASSEAGGHEQYF
TRBV20-1	few	-	15	TRBJ2-7	TGCAGTGCTAGAGATTTCCAGGGCAAGGTCTACGAGCAGTACTTC	CSARDFQGKVYEQYF
TRBV5-1	many	-	16	TRBJ1-2	TGCGCCAGCAGCTTGTTCATCCCGGTCCAGGGTGAGGGCTACACCTTC	CASSLFIPVQGEGYTF
TRBV10-1	few	-	14	TRBJ2-7	TGCGCCAGCTCCCAGAGCGGAGGAGGGGACGAGCAGTACTTC	CASSQSGGGDEQYF
TRBV11-2	-	-	15	TRBJ1-2	TGTGCCAGCAGCTTAGGAGGGTCCTTGTTGGGTGGCTACACCTTC	CASSLGGSLLGGYTF
TRBV28	many	TRBD2	16	TRBJ2-2	TGTGCCAGCAGTTTGGGCGGGAGAGGTAACACCGGGGAGCTGTTTTTT	CASSLGGRGNTGELFF
TRBV11-2	many	-	14	TRBJ2-2	TGTGCCAGCAGCTTAGAGGTTGCCACCGGGGAGCTGTTTTTT	CASSLEVATGELFF
TRBV27	-	TRBD1	15	TRBJ1-2	TGTGCCAGCAGTAAAAGACAGGGTACCTTTTATGGCTACACCTTC	CASSKRQGTFYGYTF
TRBV24-1	-	-	14	TRBJ1-2	TGTGCCACCAGTGACGCCGGGACCCCTATGGGCTACACCTTC	CATSDAGTPMGYTF
TRBV4-1	few	-	15	TRBJ1-2	TGCGCCAGCAGCCAAGTTTTAAGGGATAACTATGGCTACACCTTC	CASSQVLRDNYGYTF
TRBV4-2	few	TRBD1	15	TRBJ1-1	TGTGCCAGCAGCCAACCCCAACAGGGGTCCACTGAAGCTTTCTTT	CASSQPQQGSTEAFF